Each of the 9 T cell receptor beta chains below was sequenced from the same sample in a study of T cells in Graves' hyperthyroidism and ophthalmopathy. RNA transcripts served as the template for amplifying TCR beta CDR3 regions. With the HTBI primer set, the TCR CDR3 went through a first round of RT-PCR. Using its own MiXCR run on the multiplex PCR reads, TCRdb lists one record per CDR3 protein. Here the sample spans approximately 330,000 distinct CDR3 sequences, around 23% being singletons. The sequenced material came from blood. The receptors here all came from a woman between 50 and 59 years old with Graves' hyperthyroidism.

This clonotype has at least ten counts. V gene TRBV5-1 combines with J gene TRBJ1-6; perhaps TRBD1 as D (6 bases). CDR1 and CDR2 from the germline V gene are SGHRS and YFSETQ. Trimming cost V 0 bases and J 6 bases, with 10 bases left between them. This CDR3 comprises 15 residues. CDR3 DNA sequence: TGCGCCAGCAGCTTGGCGGACAGCGTTAATTCACCCCTCCACTTT. Translation: CASSLADSVNSPLHF. Looking up the rest from reference TRBV5-1 and TRBJ1-6 gives the full variable domain: KAGVTQTPRYLIKTRGQQVTLSCSPISGHRSVSWYQQTPGQGLQFLFEYFSETQRNKGNFPGRFSGRQFSNSRSEMNVSTLELGDSALYLCASSLADSVNSPLHFGNGTRLTVT.

This clonotype turned up a few times. V is TRBV10-1 and J is TRBJ2-2; TRBD2 matches 14 bases. V lost 0 bases and J lost 6; bases outside the gene matches: 3. Per germline, CDR1 WNHNN and CDR2 SYGVQD (reference sequence). The CDR3 has 17 amino acids. The CDR3 DNA follows: TGCGCCAGCAGTGAGTCTCGGACTAGCGGGGGGTCCGGGGAGCTGTTTTTT. This encodes CASSESRTSGGSGELFF.

The rearrangement links TRBV5-5 to TRBJ1-4, with TRBD1 matching 8 bases. This CDR3 comprises 15 residues. V was clipped by 4 bases and J by 4 bases; unmatched bases: 6. Germline assignment: CDR1 SGHKS and CDR2 YYEKEE (reference sequence). CDR3 coding DNA: TGTGCCAGCAGCAGAACAGGGGGGAATAATGAAAAACTGTTTTTT. It codes for CASSRTGGNNEKLFF.

The table lists this clonotype with many counts. V and J are TRBV6-1 and TRBJ1-1, with a possible D match to TRBD1 (6 bases). The CDR3 is made up of 13 amino acids. Per the germline V gene, CDR1 is MNHNS and CDR2 is SASEGT. V was trimmed by 10 bases and J by 4 bases, leaving 16 bases between them. This CDR3 reads CATRGGRGTEAFF. The CDR3 DNA reads as TGTGCCACCCGAGGGGGGCGAGGCACTGAAGCTTTCTTT.

This clonotype was found many times. The J gene is TRBJ2-7, the V gene TRBV20-1; 7 nucleotides line up with TRBD1. The CDR3 spans 15 residues. Unmatched junction bases numbered 12, after V lost 5 bases and J lost 2 bases. The germline gives CDR1 DFQATT, CDR2 SNEGSKA (reference sequence). CDR3 DNA sequence: TGCAGTGCTCCTTCGAGTTGGACAGGCACCTACGAGCAGTACTTC. Translated, it gives CSAPSSWTGTYEQYF.

This clonotype was seen repeatedly, ten times or more. The chain employs TRBV7-2 and TRBJ2-7; 7 nucleotides agree with TRBD1. The CDR3 sequence is 14 residues long. Germline V gene lookup returns CDR1 SGHTA and CDR2 FQGNSA. Germline trimming cut 1 base from V and 3 bases from J; bases unmatched to any gene: 3. CDR3 residues: CASSLDRGYYEQYF. DNA for the CDR3: TGTGCCAGCAGCTTAGACAGGGGATACTACGAGCAGTACTTC.

The chain employs TRBV29-1 and TRBJ1-1; 8 positions agree with TRBD1. Unmatched junction bases numbered 6, after V lost 1 base and J lost 5 bases. The germline V gene encodes CDR1 SQVTM and CDR2 ANQGSEA. The CDR3 spans 14 residues. In nucleotides, the CDR3 is TGCAGCGTTGAAGTTCAGGGGGCGTATACTGAAGCTTTCTTT. It specifies CSVEVQGAYTEAFF.

This clonotype came up many times. This chain connects TRBV12-3 or TRBV12-4 to TRBJ1-3; no clear D gene. The CDR3 spans 13 residues. Trimming removed 7 bases at V and 0 bases at J, with 7 bases between. The CDR3 loop reads CASNHDSGNTIYF. The CDR3, as DNA: TGTGCCAGCAACCACGACTCTGGAAACACCATATATTTT.

This clonotype showed up many times. This sequence joins TRBV5-1 and TRBJ2-3, with 15 bases that match TRBD2. The trim removed 4 bases at V and 0 bases at J, leaving 12 bases unmatched. This CDR3 has 20 residues. The V gene's germline CDR1 is SGHRS and CDR2 YFSETQ. The CDR3: CASSPWTSGGALFSTDTQYF. The CDR3 DNA is TGCGCCAGCAGCCCATGGACTAGCGGGGGGGCGCTCTTTAGCACAGATACGCAGTATTTT.